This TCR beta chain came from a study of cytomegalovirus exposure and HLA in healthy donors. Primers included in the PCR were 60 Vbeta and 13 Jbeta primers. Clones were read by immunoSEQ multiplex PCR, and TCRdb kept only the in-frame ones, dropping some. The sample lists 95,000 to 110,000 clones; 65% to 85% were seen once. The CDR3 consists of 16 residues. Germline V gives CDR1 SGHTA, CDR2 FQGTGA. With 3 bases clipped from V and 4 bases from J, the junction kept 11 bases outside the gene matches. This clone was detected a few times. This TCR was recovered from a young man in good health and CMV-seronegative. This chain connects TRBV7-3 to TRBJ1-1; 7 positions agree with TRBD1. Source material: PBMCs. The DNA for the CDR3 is TGTGCCAGCAGCTTCGGAACGGACAGGACGATCACTGAAGCTTTCTTT. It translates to CASSFGTDRTITEAFF.